The 26 T cell receptor beta chains below come from one sample, sequenced in a study of cytomegalovirus exposure and HLA in healthy donors. PCR used 60 Vbeta primers and 13 Jbeta primers. Libraries were prepared by immunoSEQ multiplex PCR; TCRdb keeps only in-frame clonotypes and omits some of them. The table has about 150,000 clones, 76% seen once. What was sequenced was PBMCs. The receptors were gathered from a woman aged 40 to 50 in good health and CMV-seronegative.

The chain employs TRBV7-2 and TRBJ2-7; 8 bases line up with TRBD1. In germline, CDR1 is SGHTA, CDR2 FQGNSA. The CDR3 is 15 amino acids. After removal of 1 base from V and 5 bases from J, the junction contained 7 bases not matched to a gene. The CDR3 sequence is CASSLGGTGVNEQYF. The CDR3 DNA follows: TGTGCCAGCAGCTTAGGTGGGACAGGCGTCAACGAGCAGTACTTC.

This clone was counted between two and nine times. The V gene is TRBV2, the J gene TRBJ2-3; 8 bases are a match to TRBD2. The CDR3 spans 15 residues. In germline, CDR1 is SNHLY, CDR2 FYNNEI. V was clipped by 5 bases and J by 2 bases; unmatched bases: 6. In DNA form, the CDR3 reads TGTGCCAGCAGTTTACTAGCGGTGAACACAGATACGCAGTATTTT. This codes for CASSLLAVNTDTQYF.

V gene TRBV27 combines with J gene TRBJ2-7; D might be TRBD2 (6 bases). The CDR3 spans 14 residues. Germline CDR1 reads MNHEY; CDR2 reads SMNVEV (reference sequence). V lost 3 bases and J lost 3, with 12 bases in between. CDR3: CASSFIGGDYEQYF. CDR3 in DNA: TGTGCCAGCAGTTTTATCGGAGGGGACTACGAGCAGTACTTC.

The genes are TRBV11-2 and TRBJ2-1, with D possibly TRBD1 on 6 matching bases. The CDR3 length is 15 residues. V was clipped by 1 base and J by 10 bases, with 17 bases between them. Germline values: CDR1 SGHAT, CDR2 FQNNGV. DNA of the CDR3: TGTGCCAGCAGCTTAGGACAGGAACCGGTGAAAGAGCAGTTCTTC. This gives the protein CASSLGQEPVKEQFF.

This clone occurred once. The rearrangement uses TRBV6-1 and TRBJ2-7; tentatively, D is TRBD1 (5 bases). Germline loops: CDR1 MNHNS, CDR2 SASEGT. The CDR3 loop spans 11 amino acids. Trimming shortened V by 6 bases and J by 4 bases, and 7 bases separated the two germline ends. The CDR3 sequence is CASRKGYEQYF. DNA for the CDR3: TGTGCCAGCAGGAAGGGGTACGAGCAGTACTTC.

J is TRBJ2-1 and V is TRBV9; 8 nucleotides match TRBD2. The CDR3 covers 17 residues. Germline lookup yields CDR1 SGDLS and CDR2 YYNGEE. Trimming at V came to 0 bases and at J to 4 bases, leaving 9 bases not matched to a gene. CDR3 amino acids: CASSVVPFAGGYNEQFF. As DNA, the CDR3 is TGTGCCAGCAGCGTAGTCCCTTTTGCGGGGGGATACAATGAGCAGTTCTTC.

The rearrangement joins TRBV6-5 to TRBJ1-3; perhaps TRBD1 as D (5 bases). CDR1 MNHEY and CDR2 SVGAGI come from the germline V gene. This CDR3 is 15 amino acids long. The V end lost 8 bases, the J end lost 0 bases, and 14 bases lay between the germline ends. CDR3 in DNA: TGTGCCAGCGGATTAGACAGAATCTCTGGAAACACCATATATTTT. Translated, it gives CASGLDRISGNTIYF.

In its sample, this clone was seen a few times. The chain carries TRBV5-5 and TRBJ1-1; possible D gene TRBD1, 5 bases. CDR3 size: 13 residues. The ends were cut back, 4 bases at V and 5 bases at J, with 12 bases in the middle. The germline V gene has CDR1 SGHKS and CDR2 YYEKEE (reference sequence). Here the CDR3 DNA reads TGTGCCAGCAGCCTGGGGGGGGAAACTGAAGCTTTCTTT. It yields the protein CASSLGGETEAFF. The whole variable domain, filled in from reference TRBV5-5 and TRBJ1-1, reads DAGVTQSPTHLIKTRGQQVTLRCSPISGHKSVSWYQQVLGQGPQFIFQYYEKEERGRGNFPDRFSARQFPNYSSELNVNALLLGDSALYLCASSLGGETEAFFGQGTRLTVV.

The rearrangement uses TRBV19 and TRBJ1-3; 8 bases line up with TRBD1. The germline V gene has CDR1 LNHDA and CDR2 SQIVND (reference sequence). The CDR3 is 13 amino acids. V shed 4 bases, J shed 7 bases, and the junction held 3 bases outside the gene matches. CDR3 sequence (DNA): TGTGCCAGTAGTAAGGACAGGGAGAACACCATATATTTT. Translated: CASSKDRENTIYF. The full variable domain, in which reference TRBV19 and TRBJ1-3 provide the parts outside the CDR3, is DGGITQSPKYLFRKEGQNVTLSCEQNLNHDAMYWYRQDPGQGLRLIYYSQIVNDFQKGDIAEGYSVSREKKESFPLTVTSAQKNPTAFYLCASSKDRENTIYFGEGSWLTVV.

This clone has a count of ten or more. The J gene is TRBJ2-5, the V gene TRBV4-2; D ambiguous. The CDR3 length is 13 residues. In germline, CDR1 is LGHNA, CDR2 YNFKEQ. The germline V and J ends were trimmed by 0 bases and 6 bases, with 8 bases remaining between them. The CDR3 nucleotides read TGTGCCAGCAGCCAAGAGATCCAGAAGACCCAGTACTTC. It codes for CASSQEIQKTQYF.

The rearrangement joins TRBV4-1 to TRBJ1-1; 7 bases fit TRBD1. The CDR3 has 14 residues. The J segment lost 1 base and the V segment lost 4 bases, leaving 3 bases of the junction unmatched. The germline V gene has CDR1 MGHRA and CDR2 YSYEKL. CDR3 nucleotide sequence: TGCGCCAGCAGCCCGGCAGGGGGGAACACTGAAGCTTTCTTT. This gives the protein CASSPAGGNTEAFF.

CDR3 coding DNA: TGTGCCTGGAGTCCACTCCCCTATGGCTACACCTTC. Translating gives CAWSPLPYGYTF. The rearrangement uses TRBV30 and TRBJ1-2; D remains ambiguous. V was shortened by 2 bases and J by 4 bases, with 8 bases between the two germline ends. CDR3 length equals 12 residues. CDR1 is GTSNPN, CDR2 SVGIG, per germline (reference sequence).

The CDR3 loop reads CAWAQGLGQPQHF. In nucleotides, the CDR3 is TGTGCCTGGGCACAGGGGCTCGGTCAGCCCCAGCATTTT. The rearrangement links TRBV30 to TRBJ1-5; 7 bases are a match to TRBD1. The CDR3 length is 13 residues. Per the germline V gene, CDR1 is GTSNPN and CDR2 is SVGIG (reference sequence). Germline trimming cut 5 bases from V and 6 bases from J; bases unmatched to any gene: 7.

The chain uses TRBV10-3 and TRBJ1-1; the D gene is possibly TRBD1 (6 bases). Germline loops: CDR1 ENHRY, CDR2 SYGVKD. This CDR3 contains 16 residues. Trimming shortened V by 5 bases and J by 1 base, and 17 bases separated the two germline ends. The chain's CDR3 is CAISTTGLGQNTEAFF. The CDR3 DNA reads TGTGCCATCAGTACGACAGGATTGGGCCAGAACACTGAAGCTTTCTTT.

This clone is a singleton in its sample. The CDR3 here is CASSPWTSGSGPEETQYF. The CDR3 nucleotides are TGTGCCAGCTCACCCTGGACTAGCGGGAGTGGGCCTGAAGAGACCCAGTACTTC. The chain couples TRBV18 to TRBJ2-5; TRBD2 matches at 13 bases. V shed 3 bases and J 3 bases; nucleotides not matched to a gene: 10. The CDR3 is 18 amino acids. Germline lookup yields CDR1 KGHSH and CDR2 LQKENI. Full variable domain (missing parts from reference TRBV18 and TRBJ2-5): NAGVMQNPRHLVRRRGQEARLRCSPMKGHSHVYWYRQLPEEGLKFMVYLQKENIIDESGMPKERFSAEFPKEGPSILRIQQVVRGDSAAYFCASSPWTSGSGPEETQYFGPGTRLLVL.

This clone was counted once. V is TRBV12-5 and J is TRBJ2-7; TRBD2 matches at 10 bases. The CDR3 length is 15 residues. Germline V CDR1 and CDR2: LGHNT, FRNRAP. V shed 6 bases and J 3 bases; nucleotides not matched to a gene: 8. CDR3 region: CASGLPGLAIYEQYF. In nucleotides, the CDR3 is TGTGCTAGTGGCCTTCCGGGACTAGCGATCTACGAGCAGTACTTC.

V usage is TRBV5-1 and J usage is TRBJ1-1, with a possible D match to TRBD1 (6 bases). Germline CDR1 reads SGHRS; CDR2 reads YFSETQ. V lost 2 bases to trimming and J lost 3 bases, with 11 bases between them. The CDR3 is made up of 14 amino acids. The CDR3 DNA reads as TGCGCCAGCAGCTTACAGGGAACCGACACTGAAGCTTTCTTT. It translates to CASSLQGTDTEAFF. The whole variable domain, filled in from reference TRBV5-1 and TRBJ1-1, reads KAGVTQTPRYLIKTRGQQVTLSCSPISGHRSVSWYQQTPGQGLQFLFEYFSETQRNKGNFPGRFSGRQFSNSRSEMNVSTLELGDSALYLCASSLQGTDTEAFFGQGTRLTVV.

This clone was seen a few times. The genes are TRBV5-1 and TRBJ1-1; D is possibly TRBD1 (5 bases). There are 15 residues in the CDR3. V dropped 3 bases and J dropped 0 bases, with 12 bases sitting between them. Germline V gene data show CDR1 as SGHRS and CDR2 as YFSETQ. Here the CDR3 DNA reads TGCGCCAGCAGCTGGGGCAATGGGGTGAACACTGAAGCTTTCTTT. This encodes CASSWGNGVNTEAFF.

The chain has TRBV5-6 and TRBJ1-1; D is perhaps TRBD1 (6 bases). Germline values: CDR1 SGHDT, CDR2 YYEEEE. The CDR3 sequence is 16 residues long. V gave up 3 bases and J gave up 0 bases, with 15 bases separating them. CDR3 sequence (DNA): TGTGCCAGCAGCTATTCCGGAAGGGGGATGAACACTGAAGCTTTCTTT. This sequence encodes CASSYSGRGMNTEAFF.

V is TRBV6-6 and J is TRBJ1-2; 7 bases map to TRBD1. V lost 6 bases and J lost 7; bases outside the gene matches: 14. The germline V gene has CDR1 MNHNY and CDR2 SVGAGI (reference sequence). The CDR3 sequence is 15 residues long. In DNA, the CDR3 is TGTGCCAGCAGAGACTTCGACAGGGCTCCGAGTGGCTACACCTTC. Amino acid sequence: CASRDFDRAPSGYTF.

The rearrangement joins TRBV6-1 to TRBJ1-1, with D possibly being TRBD1 (6 bases). The germline gives CDR1 MNHNS, CDR2 SASEGT. CDR3 size: 14 residues. The V end lost 1 base, the J end lost 5 bases, and 11 bases lay between the germline ends. CDR3 coding DNA: TGTGCCAGCAGTGAAGGGTGGACAGTAACTGAAGCTTTCTTT. Amino acids: CASSEGWTVTEAFF.

This chain connects TRBV12-5 to TRBJ1-4; a possible D gene is TRBD1 (5 bases). Between the trimmed V and J ends, which lost 6 bases and 8 bases, there was a span of 16 bases. Germline assignment: CDR1 LGHNT and CDR2 FRNRAP. The CDR3 consists of 14 residues. This chain's CDR3 is CASGPLWGEEKLFF. CDR3 nucleotides: TGTGCTAGTGGCCCCCTTTGGGGGGAGGAAAAACTGTTTTTT.

V gene TRBV5-4 combines with J gene TRBJ2-1, with 9 bases aligning to TRBD2. The V gene end was trimmed by 1 base and the J gene end by 7 bases; junction bases not matched to a gene: 3. Germline V lookup: CDR1 SGHNT, CDR2 YYREEE (reference sequence). This CDR3 has 14 amino acids. The CDR3 bases are TGTGCCAGCAGCTTGCAGCGGGAGGCAAATGAGCAGTTCTTC. Its translation is CASSLQREANEQFF.

This chain links TRBV4-2 with TRBJ1-2; 10 bases align to TRBD1. From germline, CDR1 is LGHNA and CDR2 YNFKEQ. The CDR3 has 16 amino acids. The V and J ends lost 0 bases and 3 bases, in that order; junction bases with no gene match: 4. CDR3 sequence reads: CASSQEGQGWDYGYTF. The CDR3 nucleotides read TGTGCCAGCAGCCAAGAGGGACAGGGGTGGGACTATGGCTACACCTTC.

This chain joins TRBV10-1 and TRBJ2-4, with D uncertain. Germline V CDR1 and CDR2: WNHNN, SYGVQD (reference sequence). The CDR3 sequence is 13 residues long. V lost 4 bases, J lost 9 bases, and 13 bases lay in between. Here the CDR3 DNA reads TGCGCCAGCAGTGTCGGCTTGGAGAGCATTCAGTACTTC. This sequence encodes CASSVGLESIQYF.

This clone was counted a few times. The genes are TRBV6-5 and TRBJ2-1, with 12 bases aligning to TRBD2. The CDR3 covers 14 residues. Germline CDR1 reads MNHEY; CDR2 reads SVGAGI. The junction had 0 bases not matched to a gene; V was cut back by 5 bases and J by 4 bases. In nucleotides, the CDR3 is TGTGCCAGCAGTGGACTAGCGGGATACAATGAGCAGTTCTTC. This sequence encodes CASSGLAGYNEQFF.